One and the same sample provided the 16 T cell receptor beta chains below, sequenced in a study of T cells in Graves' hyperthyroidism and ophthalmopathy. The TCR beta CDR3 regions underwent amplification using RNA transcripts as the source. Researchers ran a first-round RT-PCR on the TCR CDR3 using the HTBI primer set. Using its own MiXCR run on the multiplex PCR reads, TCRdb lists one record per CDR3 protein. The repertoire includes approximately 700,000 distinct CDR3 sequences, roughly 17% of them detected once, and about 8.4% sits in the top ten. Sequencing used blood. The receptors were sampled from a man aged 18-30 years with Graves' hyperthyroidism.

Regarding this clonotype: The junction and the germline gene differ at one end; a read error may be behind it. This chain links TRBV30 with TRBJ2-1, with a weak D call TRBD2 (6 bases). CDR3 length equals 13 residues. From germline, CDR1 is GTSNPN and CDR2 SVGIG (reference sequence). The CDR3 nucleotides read TGTGCCTGGATGTCAGCGGGCAACAATGAGCAGTCCTTC. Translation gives CAWMSAGNNEQSF.

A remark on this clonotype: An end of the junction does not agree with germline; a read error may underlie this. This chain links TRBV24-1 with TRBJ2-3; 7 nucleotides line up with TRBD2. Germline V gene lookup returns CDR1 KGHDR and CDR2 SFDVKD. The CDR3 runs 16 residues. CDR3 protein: CATSDFETSTTNTQYF. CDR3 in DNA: TGTGCCACCAGTGATTTCGAGACTAGCACCACAAATACGCAGTATTTT.

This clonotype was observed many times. The CDR3 here is CASSFRPRGWKETQYF. CDR3 coding DNA: TGTGCCAGCAGTTTCCGCCCCCGAGGGTGGAAAGAGACCCAGTACTTC. The chain uses TRBV28 and TRBJ2-5; D perhaps matches TRBD2 (5 bases). The germline V gene has CDR1 MDHEN and CDR2 SYDVKM. V lost 3 bases and J 3 bases, leaving 17 bases between the germline ends. This CDR3 contains 16 residues. Supplemented by reference TRBV28 and TRBJ2-5, the full variable domain reads DVKVTQSSRYLVKRTGEKVFLECVQDMDHENMFWYRQDPGLGLRLIYFSYDVKMKEKGDIPEGYSVSREKKERFSLILESASTNQTSMYLCASSFRPRGWKETQYFGPGTRLLVL.

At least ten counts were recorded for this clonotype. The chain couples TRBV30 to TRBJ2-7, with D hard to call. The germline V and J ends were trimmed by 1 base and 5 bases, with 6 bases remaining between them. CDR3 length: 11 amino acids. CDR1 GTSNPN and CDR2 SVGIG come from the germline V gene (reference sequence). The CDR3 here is CAWSGADEQYF. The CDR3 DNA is TGTGCCTGGAGTGGGGCAGACGAGCAGTACTTC.

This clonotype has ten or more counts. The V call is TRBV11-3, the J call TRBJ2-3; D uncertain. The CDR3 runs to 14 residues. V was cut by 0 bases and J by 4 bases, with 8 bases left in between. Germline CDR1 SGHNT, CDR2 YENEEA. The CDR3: CASSLEPGSDTQYF. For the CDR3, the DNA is TGTGCCAGCAGCTTAGAGCCGGGTTCAGATACGCAGTATTTT. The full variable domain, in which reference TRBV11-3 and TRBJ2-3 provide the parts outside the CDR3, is EAGVVQSPRYKIIEKKQPVAFWCNPISGHNTLYWYLQNLGQGPELLIRYENEEAVDDSQLPKDRFSAERLKGVDSTLKIQPAELGDSAVYLCASSLEPGSDTQYFGPGTRLTVL.

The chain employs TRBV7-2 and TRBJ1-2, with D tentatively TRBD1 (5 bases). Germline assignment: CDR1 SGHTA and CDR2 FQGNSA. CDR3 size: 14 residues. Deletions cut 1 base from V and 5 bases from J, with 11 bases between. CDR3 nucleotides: TGTGCCAGCAGCTTAGGAGGGGAGGCGTATGGCTACACCTTC. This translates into CASSLGGEAYGYTF.

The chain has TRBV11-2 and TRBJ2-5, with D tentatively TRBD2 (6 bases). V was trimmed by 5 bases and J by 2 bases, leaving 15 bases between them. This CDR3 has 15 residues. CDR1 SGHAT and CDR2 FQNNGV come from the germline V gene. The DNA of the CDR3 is TGTGCCAGCAGCCCCACGAAGGGGAGGCAAGAGACCCAGTACTTC. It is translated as CASSPTKGRQETQYF.

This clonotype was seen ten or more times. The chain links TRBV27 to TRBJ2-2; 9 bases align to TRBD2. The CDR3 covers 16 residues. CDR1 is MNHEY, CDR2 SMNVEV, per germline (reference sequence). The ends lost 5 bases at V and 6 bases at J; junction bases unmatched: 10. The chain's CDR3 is CASSPIAGVQSGELFF. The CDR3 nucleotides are TGTGCCAGCAGTCCGATAGCGGGAGTACAATCCGGGGAGCTGTTTTTT.

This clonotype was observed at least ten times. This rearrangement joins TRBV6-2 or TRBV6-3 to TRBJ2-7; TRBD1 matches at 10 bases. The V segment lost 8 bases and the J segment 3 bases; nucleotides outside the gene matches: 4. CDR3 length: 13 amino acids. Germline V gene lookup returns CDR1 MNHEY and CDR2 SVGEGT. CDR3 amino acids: CASGRDRGYEQYF. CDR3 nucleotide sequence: TGTGCCAGCGGCCGGGACAGGGGCTACGAGCAGTACTTC.

The CDR3 DNA is TGTGCCATCAGTCCGGCGGGGACCGGTGAAAAACTGTTTTTT. Its protein is CAISPAGTGEKLFF. The chain employs TRBV10-3 and TRBJ1-4; maybe TRBD1 (5 bases). V dropped 5 bases and J dropped 7 bases, with 14 bases sitting between them. This CDR3 contains 14 residues. Germline values: CDR1 ENHRY, CDR2 SYGVKD.

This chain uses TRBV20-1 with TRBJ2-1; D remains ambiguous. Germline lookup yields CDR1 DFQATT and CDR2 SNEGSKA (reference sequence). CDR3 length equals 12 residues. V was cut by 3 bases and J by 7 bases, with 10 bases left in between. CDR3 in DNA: TGCAGTGCTAGCGGAGCACTAAATGAGCAGTTCTTC. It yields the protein CSASGALNEQFF.

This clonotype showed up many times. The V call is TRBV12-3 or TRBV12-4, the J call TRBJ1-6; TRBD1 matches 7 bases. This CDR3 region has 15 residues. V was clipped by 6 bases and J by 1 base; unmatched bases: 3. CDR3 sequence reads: CASSPQGSYNSPLHF. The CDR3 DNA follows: TGTGCCAGCAGCCCACAGGGGTCCTATAATTCACCCCTCCACTTT.

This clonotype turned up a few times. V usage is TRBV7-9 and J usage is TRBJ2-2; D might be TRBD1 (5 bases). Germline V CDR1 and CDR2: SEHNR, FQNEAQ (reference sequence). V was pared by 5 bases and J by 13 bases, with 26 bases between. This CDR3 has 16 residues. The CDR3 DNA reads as TGTGCCAGCAGCCTAAAATCATCAAGACAGTCGGGTGTGCTGTTTTTT. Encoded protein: CASSLKSSRQSGVLFF.

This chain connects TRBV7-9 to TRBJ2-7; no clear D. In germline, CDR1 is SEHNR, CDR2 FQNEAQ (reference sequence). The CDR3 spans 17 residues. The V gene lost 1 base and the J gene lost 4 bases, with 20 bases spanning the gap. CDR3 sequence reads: CASSLVGPEHPLYEQYF. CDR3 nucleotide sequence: TGTGCCAGCAGCTTAGTAGGGCCGGAGCACCCCCTTTACGAGCAGTACTTC. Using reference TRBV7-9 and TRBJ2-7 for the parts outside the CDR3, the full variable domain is DTGVSQNPRHKITKRGQNVTFRCDPISEHNRLYWYRQTLGQGPEFLTYFQNEAQLEKSRLLSDRFSAERPKGSFSTLEIQRTEQGDSAMYLCASSLVGPEHPLYEQYFGPGTRLTVT.

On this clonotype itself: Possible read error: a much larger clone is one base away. CDR3 sequence reads: CASSYSGPAGGETQYF. CDR3 sequence (DNA): TGTGCCAGCAGTTACTCGGGTCCAGCGGGAGGAGAGACCCAGTACTTC. J is TRBJ2-5 and V is TRBV6-5, with TRBD2 identical over 9 bases. Germline lookup yields CDR1 MNHEY and CDR2 SVGAGI. The CDR3 has 16 amino acids. The trim removed 0 bases at V and 4 bases at J, leaving 6 bases unmatched.

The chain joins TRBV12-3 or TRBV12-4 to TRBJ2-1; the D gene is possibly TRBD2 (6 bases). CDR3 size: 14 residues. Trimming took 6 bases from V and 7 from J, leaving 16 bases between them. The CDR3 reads CASSVRDSSNEQFF. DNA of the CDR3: TGTGCCAGCAGCGTCCGGGACTCAAGTAATGAGCAGTTCTTC.